Listed below are T cell receptor beta chains from one sample, sequenced in a study of T-cell reconstitution after alpha-beta-depleted transplantation in children. From the PCR reads, TCRdb called clonotypes with MiXCR, one entry per CDR3 protein. The data hold roughly 790,000 distinct CDR3 sequences, with about 16% observed a single time. This specimen consisted of PBMCs, mostly from graft donor cells, obtained 360 days after TCRalphabeta/CD19-depleted stem cell transplant. These receptors were obtained from a male patient under 18 who had a stem cell transplant for acute lymphoblastic leukemia, so the T cells may come from the graft donor. The CDR3 runs from the conserved cysteine through the conserved F or W. The D gene is left open where the match is weak. A clone size is listed for some rows: how often the clone was seen (once, few, many), or a class if it is expanded.

J,size,length,V,D,DNA,CDR3
TRBJ2-1,NA,16,TRBV5-1,TRBD2,TGCGCCAGCAGTTTAGCGGGAGGGGGCTTCTACAATGAGCAGTTCTTC,CASSLAGGGFYNEQFF
TRBJ2-1,many,13,TRBV5-1,NA,TGCGCCGTGGGGGACATACTATACAATGAGCAGTTCTTC,CAVGDILYNEQFF
TRBJ2-5,NA,16,TRBV7-9,TRBD2,TGTGCCAGCAGCGGGGGGACTAGCGGAATCCAAGAGACCCAGTACTTC,CASSGGTSGIQETQYF
TRBJ2-7,few,14,TRBV4-1,TRBD1,TGCGCCAGCAGCCACGGACAGGGGGACTACGAGCAGTACTTC,CASSHGQGDYEQYF
TRBJ2-5,many,14,TRBV12-3/TRBV12-4,NA,TGTGCCAGCAGTTTTTCGGCAGGGAAAGAGACCCAGTACTTC,CASSFSAGKETQYF
TRBJ2-3,NA,14,TRBV29-1,NA,TGCAGCGCCGTCGACACGGGGTTCGCAGATACGCAGTATTTT,CSAVDTGFADTQYF
TRBJ1-1,NA,12,TRBV27,NA,TGTGCCAGCAGTTTATACGCAGGTGAAGCTTTCTTT,CASSLYAGEAFF
TRBJ1-6,NA,16,TRBV2,TRBD1,TGTGCCAGCAACCCAAGGACAGGGCTTCTTGTTAAACCCCTCCACTTT,CASNPRTGLLVKPLHF
TRBJ2-1,many,15,TRBV10-3,NA,TGTGCCATCAACGTGGGAGAGGGGCCTTACAATGAGCAGTTCTTC,CAINVGEGPYNEQFF
TRBJ1-5,many,15,TRBV7-6,NA,TGTGCCAGCAGCGCCTGGGACGGATCCAATCAGCCCCAGCATTTT,CASSAWDGSNQPQHF
TRBJ2-7,few,15,TRBV5-1,TRBD2,TGCGCCAGCAGTTCTGCCCTAGCGGAGATCTACGAGCAGTACTTC,CASSSALAEIYEQYF
TRBJ2-2,few,13,TRBV7-7,NA,TGTGCCAGCAGCGCGCGGGTTGGCGGGGAGCTGTTTTTT,CASSARVGGELFF
TRBJ1-6,NA,14,TRBV12-3/TRBV12-4,NA,TGTGCCAGCACCCTAATTGGGGGAAAATCGCCCCTCCACTTT,CASTLIGGKSPLHF
TRBJ2-7,few,14,TRBV7-6,TRBD2,TGTGCCAGCAGCTTAAGACTAGCGACCTACGAGCAGTACTTC,CASSLRLATYEQYF
TRBJ2-2,NA,15,TRBV7-9,NA,TGTGCCAGCAGCTTATTCGCGGGGAACACCGGGGAGCTGTTTTTT,CASSLFAGNTGELFF
TRBJ2-1,many,14,TRBV5-1,TRBD2,TGCGCCAGCAGCTTCGTGGGGGGGTCCAATGAGCAGTTCTTC,CASSFVGGSNEQFF
TRBJ2-3,NA,14,TRBV12-3/TRBV12-4,NA,TGTGCCAGCAGTTTGTCCGCGGGACAAGATACGCAGTATTTT,CASSLSAGQDTQYF
TRBJ1-1,few,16,TRBV5-4,NA,TGTGCCAGCAGCTTTCAAGGGGTTGTTTGGAACACTGAAGCTTTCTTT,CASSFQGVVWNTEAFF
TRBJ1-4,few,14,TRBV27,NA,TGTGCCAGCAGTTCGGGACACTTCAATGAAAAACTGTTTTTT,CASSSGHFNEKLFF
TRBJ2-3,NA,14,TRBV20-1,NA,TGCAGTGCTAGAGACCTTTCTAGCACAGATACGCAGTATTTT,CSARDLSSTDTQYF
TRBJ2-3,NA,16,TRBV29-1,TRBD2,TGCAACCCCTCTGGGCTAGCGGGCTCTAGCACAGATACGCAGTATTTT,CNPSGLAGSSTDTQYF
TRBJ2-3,many,17,TRBV10-3,NA,TGTGCCATCAGTGATAATGCCGGTTCCGGGATTGCAGATACGCAGTATTTT,CAISDNAGSGIADTQYF
TRBJ2-7,few,14,TRBV7-2,NA,TGTGCCAGCAGCTTAGGACACGTTTCCTACGAGCAGTACTTC,CASSLGHVSYEQYF
TRBJ2-4,NA,16,TRBV6-2/TRBV6-3,TRBD1,TGTGCCAGCAGTTGGGTACCACGACAGGGGAAAAACATTCAGTACTTC,CASSWVPRQGKNIQYF
TRBJ1-1,NA,13,TRBV5-1,NA,TGCGCCAGCAGCTCCTTCGGGTGGACTGAAGCTTTCTTT,CASSSFGWTEAFF
TRBJ2-1,few,13,TRBV29-1,NA,TGCAGCGTTGGGGGACCCAACTACAATGAGCAGTTCTTC,CSVGGPNYNEQFF
TRBJ2-5,few,17,TRBV15,NA,TGTGCCACCAGCAGAGTAGGTGTGGGGGGCCGGAGGGAGACCCAGTACTTC,CATSRVGVGGRRETQYF
TRBJ2-1,NA,13,TRBV15,NA,TGTGCCACCAGCTCTCGACACCTAAATGAGCAGTTCTTC,CATSSRHLNEQFF
TRBJ2-3,NA,15,TRBV15,NA,TGTGCCACCAACAGAGGAAACACAGGGACCGATACGCAGTATTTT,CATNRGNTGTDTQYF
TRBJ2-2,few,15,TRBV10-3,NA,TGTGCCATCCCGGGACATACCTACTTCACCGGGGAGCTGTTTTTT,CAIPGHTYFTGELFF
TRBJ2-7,NA,15,TRBV14,TRBD1,TGTGCCAGCAGCCACCTTTACAGGGGCTCCTACGAGCAGTACTTC,CASSHLYRGSYEQYF